This entry lists 10 T cell receptor beta chains sequenced from one sample in a study of regulatory T cells in long-lasting Graves disease. As to time point: newly diagnosed GD, antithyroid drugs for less than 3 months. Preparation of the TCR library used RNA extracted from PBMCs. With iRepertoire HTBI primers and Arm-PCR of CDR3 regions, TCR beta libraries were built. In TCRdb, the multiplex PCR reads were re-called with MiXCR into one record per CDR3 protein. Of 300,000 to 400,000 distinct CDR3 sequences listed, approximately 15% are singletons. The same specimen was also included in a second study, on T cells in Graves' hyperthyroidism and ophthalmopathy.

The specimen comprised peripheral blood mononuclear cells (PBMCs), sampled at new diagnosis, from a patient treated with antithyroid drugs. All receptors derive from a man aged 40-49 years with Graves disease.

The chain has TRBV2 and TRBJ2-2; weak D call: TRBD1 (5 bases). V was trimmed by 0 bases and J by 4 bases, leaving 9 bases between them. The V gene's germline CDR1 is SNHLY and CDR2 FYNNEI. CDR3 length equals 15 residues. CDR3 bases: TGTGCCAGCAGTGAAGCGGGGCCCCGCACCGGGGAGCTGTTTTTT. As protein: CASSEAGPRTGELFF.

V gene TRBV28 combines with J gene TRBJ2-7, with TRBD1 identical over 8 bases. Germline loops: CDR1 MDHEN, CDR2 SYDVKM. The CDR3 contains 15 residues. J was trimmed by 0 bases and V by 10 bases; bases with no gene match: 11. The CDR3 DNA follows: TGTGCCATTACACCGGGACAGGATAGCTCCTACGAGCAGTACTTC. Translating it yields CAITPGQDSSYEQYF.

This clonotype was picked up a small number of times. The V and J genes are TRBV20-1 and TRBJ1-5, with 7 positions matching TRBD1. The CDR3 totals 16 residues. The J segment lost 5 bases and the V segment lost 2 bases, leaving 12 bases of the junction unmatched. CDR1 DFQATT and CDR2 SNEGSKA come from the germline V gene (reference sequence). The CDR3 is CSARLPRTGWDQPQHF. CDR3 DNA: TGCAGTGCTAGACTTCCTAGGACAGGTTGGGATCAGCCCCAGCATTTT.

This clonotype was counted ten times or more. The chain employs TRBV30 and TRBJ2-3, with TRBD1 matching over 11 bases. The V and J ends lost 4 bases and 4 bases, in that order; junction bases with no gene match: 4. The CDR3 runs to 14 residues. Germline V gives CDR1 GTSNPN, CDR2 SVGIG (reference sequence). The CDR3 bases are TGTGCCTGGACCCTGGGACAGGGGGCAGATACGCAGTATTTT. Translation: CAWTLGQGADTQYF. Variable domain in full (rest from reference TRBV30 and TRBJ2-3): SQTIHQWPATLVQPVGSPLSLECTVEGTSNPNLYWYRQAAGRGLQLLFYSVGIGQISSEVPQNLSASRPQDRQFILSSKKLLLSDSGFYLCAWTLGQGADTQYFGPGTRLTVL.

This clonotype was counted only a few times. This is likely a read error, given that the CDR3 carries no conserved phenylalanine or tryptophan at its end. This chain connects TRBV5-1 to TRBJ2-7, with 9 bases lining up with TRBD1. CDR1 is SGHRS and CDR2 is YFSETQ in the germline V gene. CDR3 size: 15 residues. J gave up 3 bases and V 2 bases, and 6 bases lay outside the gene matches. The CDR3 DNA reads TGCGCCAGCAGCTTAACAGGGGGCCTCTTCTACGAGCAGTACCTC. Translated: CASSLTGGLFYEQYL.

This clonotype was seen at least ten times. V and J are TRBV5-1 and TRBJ2-2, with TRBD1 matching 12 bases. The germline gives CDR1 SGHRS, CDR2 YFSETQ. J gave up 5 bases and V 4 bases, and 9 bases lay outside the gene matches. The CDR3 covers 17 residues. DNA of the CDR3: TGCGCCAGCAGCGGAACGGGACAGGGGGCGATTACCGGGGAGCTGTTTTTT. Translation gives CASSGTGQGAITGELFF.

The table lists this clonotype with a few counts. V and J are TRBV10-3 and TRBJ1-1; TRBD1 agrees at 10 bases. This CDR3 is 13 amino acids long. J was trimmed by 4 bases and V by 10 bases; bases with no gene match: 6. Germline CDR1 and CDR2: ENHRY and SYGVKD. The CDR3 is CATKGQGITEAFF. The CDR3 coding sequence is TGTGCCACCAAGGGACAGGGGATCACTGAAGCTTTCTTT.

This clonotype was seen more than once but under ten times. The chain joins TRBV4-2 to TRBJ1-1, with D perhaps matching TRBD1 (5 bases). The CDR3 totals 14 residues. Trimming pared 2 bases from V and 7 bases from J, leaving 14 bases between. Germline V lookup: CDR1 LGHNA, CDR2 YNFKEQ. In DNA form, the CDR3 reads TGTGCCAGCAGCCAAACAGGTTGGGTAGGTGAAGCTTTCTTT. This sequence encodes CASSQTGWVGEAFF.

The V and J genes are TRBV28 and TRBJ1-5; D gene ambiguous. Germline V lookup: CDR1 MDHEN, CDR2 SYDVKM. This CDR3 has 16 amino acids. V lost 5 bases and J 2 bases, leaving 16 bases between the germline ends. CDR3 nucleotide sequence: TGTGCCAGCAGTAGAGGCGGGCGGACTGGCAATCAGCCCCAGCATTTT. This codes for CASSRGGRTGNQPQHF.

The chain employs TRBV7-3 and TRBJ2-1; D is undetermined. Germline lookup yields CDR1 SGHTA and CDR2 FQGTGA. V gave up 1 base and J gave up 5 bases, with 6 bases separating them. CDR3 length: 13 amino acids. The CDR3 loop reads CASSLNQDNEQFF. CDR3 coding DNA: TGTGCCAGCAGCTTAAATCAGGACAATGAGCAGTTCTTC.